Shown below are 12 T cell receptor beta chains from a single sample sequenced in a study of cytomegalovirus exposure and HLA in healthy donors. This table comes from immunoSEQ multiplex PCR, and its TCRdb copy is limited to in-frame clones, with some not included. Of about 150,000 clones listed, about 86% are singletons. The sequenced material came from PBMCs. The source of these receptors is a human donor in good health.

The genes are TRBV2 and TRBJ2-5; D uncertain. V lost 1 base to trimming and J lost 5 bases, with 5 bases between them. Germline V gives CDR1 SNHLY, CDR2 FYNNEI. The CDR3 runs 12 residues. The CDR3 nucleotides read TGTGCCAGCAGTGAAGTGGAGGAGACCCAGTACTTC. This encodes CASSEVEETQYF. Combining the CDR3 with reference TRBV2 and TRBJ2-5 gives the whole variable domain EPEVTQTPSHQVTQMGQEVILRCVPISNHLYFYWYRQILGQKVEFLVSFYNNEISEKSEIFDDQFSVERPDGSNFTLKIRSTKLEDSAMYFCASSEVEETQYFGPGTRLLVL.

The V and J genes are TRBV9 and TRBJ2-7, with a weak D call TRBD1 (5 bases). CDR1 and CDR2 (germline): SGDLS, YYNGEE. V lost 3 bases and J 5 bases, leaving 12 bases between the germline ends. The CDR3 is 13 residues long. CDR3 nucleotide sequence: TGTGCCAGCAGCGACACCTTAGGGGACGAGCAGTACTTC. Translated, it gives CASSDTLGDEQYF.

This chain uses TRBV7-3 with TRBJ2-2; perhaps TRBD2 as D (5 bases). The CDR3 is 16 amino acids. CDR1 and CDR2 from the germline V gene are SGHTA and FQGTGA. Trimming took 2 bases from V and 4 from J, leaving 14 bases between them. DNA for the CDR3: TGTGCCAGCAGCTTACTTAACCTAGAGGGCACCGGGGAGCTGTTTTTT. Translation gives CASSLLNLEGTGELFF.

The rearrangement links TRBV7-2 to TRBJ2-7; 11 nucleotides line up with TRBD2. The germline V gene encodes CDR1 SGHTA and CDR2 FQGNSA. The CDR3 loop spans 15 amino acids. The J segment lost 3 bases and the V segment lost 5 bases, leaving 6 bases of the junction unmatched. DNA of the CDR3: TGTGCCAGCAGCACTTTCCTAGCGGGGGGCTACGAGCAGTACTTC. Translated, it gives CASSTFLAGGYEQYF.

The CDR3 DNA is TGCGCCAGCAGCTTGGACACCAGGGGAGTAGAGACCCAGTACTTC. Its protein product is CASSLDTRGVETQYF. J is TRBJ2-5 and V is TRBV5-1; possibly TRBD1 for D (6 bases). Trimming stripped 0 bases from V and 4 bases from J, with 13 bases between. Germline V gene data show CDR1 as SGHRS and CDR2 as YFSETQ. The CDR3 is made up of 15 amino acids.

This clone was found once. The chain has TRBV5-4 and TRBJ1-2; 9 positions match TRBD1. Germline V lookup: CDR1 SGHNT, CDR2 YYREEE (reference sequence). V was pared by 2 bases and J by 5 bases, with 4 bases of the junction left unmatched. This CDR3 comprises 14 residues. Here the CDR3 DNA reads TGTGCCAGCAGCTTACAGGGACAGGGATATGGCTACACCTTC. It translates to CASSLQGQGYGYTF.

V gene TRBV9 combines with J gene TRBJ2-3; the D gene is possibly TRBD2 (6 bases). This CDR3 is built from 16 residues. Germline V CDR1 and CDR2: SGDLS, YYNGEE. V lost 1 base to trimming and J lost 2 bases, with 14 bases between them. The CDR3 sequence is CASSVIGAGYTDTQYF. The CDR3, as DNA: TGTGCCAGCAGCGTAATCGGGGCGGGATACACAGATACGCAGTATTTT.

This clone was seen more than once but under ten times. This rearrangement joins TRBV6-5 to TRBJ1-5; D gene ambiguous. CDR1 and CDR2 from the germline V gene are MNHEY and SVGAGI. CDR3 length: 13 residues. With 3 bases removed from V and 4 bases from J, the gap between germline ends came to 7 bases. Here the CDR3 reads CASSYLPNQPQHF. Here the CDR3 DNA reads TGTGCCAGCAGTTATCTACCGAATCAGCCCCAGCATTTT.

The rearrangement uses TRBV6-1 and TRBJ1-4, with 7 bases aligning to TRBD1. V trimming: 7 bases; J trimming: 4 bases; junction bases outside the gene matches: 9. The germline V gene encodes CDR1 MNHNS and CDR2 SASEGT. The CDR3 covers 15 residues. In DNA form, the CDR3 reads TGTGCCAGCAAGCGAGGGGGCGGTGGTAATGAAAAACTGTTTTTT. The encoded protein is CASKRGGGGNEKLFF.

This chain links TRBV5-4 with TRBJ1-2; 8 nucleotides align to TRBD1. The ends lost 2 bases at V and 2 bases at J; junction bases unmatched: 5. Germline loops: CDR1 SGHNT, CDR2 YYREEE (reference sequence). CDR3 length equals 15 residues. The CDR3, as DNA: TGTGCCAGCAGCTTAGGACAGGGCCTAAACTATGGCTACACCTTC. Its protein is CASSLGQGLNYGYTF.

The chain carries TRBV7-9 and TRBJ1-5; no firm D call. This CDR3 contains 15 residues. Trimming took off 5 bases at V and 7 bases at J, with 18 bases between the two ends. CDR1 and CDR2 from the germline V gene are SEHNR and FQNEAQ (reference sequence). CDR3 in DNA: TGTGCCAGCAGCGCGGTGGGCTTTACGGGGCAGCCCCAGCATTTT. Its translation is CASSAVGFTGQPQHF.

This clone showed up just a few times. The V call is TRBV28, the J call TRBJ2-1; TRBD2 is a possible D gene (5 bases). Per the germline V gene, CDR1 is MDHEN and CDR2 is SYDVKM. This CDR3 is built from 14 residues. Trimming stripped 5 bases from V and 8 bases from J, with 16 bases between. Here the CDR3 reads CASSPTTRIHEQFF. CDR3 nucleotide sequence: TGTGCCAGCAGTCCCACAACTAGGATCCATGAGCAGTTCTTC.